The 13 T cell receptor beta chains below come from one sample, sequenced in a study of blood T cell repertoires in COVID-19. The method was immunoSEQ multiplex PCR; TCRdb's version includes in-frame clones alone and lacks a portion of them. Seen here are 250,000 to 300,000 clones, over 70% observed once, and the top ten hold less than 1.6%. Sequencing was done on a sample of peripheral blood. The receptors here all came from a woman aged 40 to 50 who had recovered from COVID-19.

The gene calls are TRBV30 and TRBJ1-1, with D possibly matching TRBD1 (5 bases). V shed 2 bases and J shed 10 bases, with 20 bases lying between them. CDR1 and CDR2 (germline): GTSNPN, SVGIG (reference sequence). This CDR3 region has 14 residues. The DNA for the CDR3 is TGTGCCTGGAGTTCTACCGGAGGGACGGCTTCAGCTTTCTTT. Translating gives CAWSSTGGTASAFF.

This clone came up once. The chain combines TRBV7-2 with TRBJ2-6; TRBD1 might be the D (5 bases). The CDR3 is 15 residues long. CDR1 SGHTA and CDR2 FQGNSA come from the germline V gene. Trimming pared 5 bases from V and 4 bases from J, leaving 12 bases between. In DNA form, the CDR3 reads TGTGCCAGCAGCGACAGAGAAGCCGGGGCCAACGTCCTGACTTTC. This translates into CASSDREAGANVLTF.

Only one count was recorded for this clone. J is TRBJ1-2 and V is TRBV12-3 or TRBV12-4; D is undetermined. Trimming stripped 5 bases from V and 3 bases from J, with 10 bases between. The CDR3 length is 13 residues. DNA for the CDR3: TGTGCCAGCAGTACCTCAGGTTACTATGGCTACACCTTC. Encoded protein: CASSTSGYYGYTF.

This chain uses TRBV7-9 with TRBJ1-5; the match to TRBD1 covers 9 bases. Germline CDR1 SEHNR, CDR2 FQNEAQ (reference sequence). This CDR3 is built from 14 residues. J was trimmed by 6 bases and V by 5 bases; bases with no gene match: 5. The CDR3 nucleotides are TGTGCCAGCAGCCGGACAGGGGAGGCTCAGCCCCAGCATTTT. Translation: CASSRTGEAQPQHF.

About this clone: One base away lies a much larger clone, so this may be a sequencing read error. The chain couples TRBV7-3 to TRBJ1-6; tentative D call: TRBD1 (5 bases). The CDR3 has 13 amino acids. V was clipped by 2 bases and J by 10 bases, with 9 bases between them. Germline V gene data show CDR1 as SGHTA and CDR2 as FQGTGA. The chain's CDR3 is CASSLEAGSPLHF. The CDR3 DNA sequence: TGTGCCAGCAGCTTAGAGGCAGGGTCACCCCTCCACTTT.

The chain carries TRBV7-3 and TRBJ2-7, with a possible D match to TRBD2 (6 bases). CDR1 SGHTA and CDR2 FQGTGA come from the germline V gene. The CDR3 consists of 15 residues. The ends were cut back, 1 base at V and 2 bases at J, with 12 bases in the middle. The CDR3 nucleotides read TGTGCCAGCAGCTTAAGCGGGGATAGGACCTACGAGCAGTACTTC. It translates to CASSLSGDRTYEQYF.

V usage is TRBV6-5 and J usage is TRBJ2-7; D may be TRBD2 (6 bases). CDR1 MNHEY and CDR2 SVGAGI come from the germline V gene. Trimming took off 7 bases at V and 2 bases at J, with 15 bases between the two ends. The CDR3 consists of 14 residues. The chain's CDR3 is CASISGTHPYEQYF. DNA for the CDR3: TGTGCCAGCATCTCCGGGACTCACCCCTACGAGCAGTACTTC.

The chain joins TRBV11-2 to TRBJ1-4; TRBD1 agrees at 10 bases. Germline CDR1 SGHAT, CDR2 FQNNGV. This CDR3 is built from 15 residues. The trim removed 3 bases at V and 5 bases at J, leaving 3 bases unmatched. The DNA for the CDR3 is TGTGCCAGCAGCTTCGGGACAGGGGTGAATGAAAAACTGTTTTTT. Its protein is CASSFGTGVNEKLFF.

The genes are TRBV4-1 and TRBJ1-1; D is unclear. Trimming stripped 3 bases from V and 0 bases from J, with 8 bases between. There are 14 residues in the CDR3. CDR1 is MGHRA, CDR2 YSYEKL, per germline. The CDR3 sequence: CASSQSVMNTEAFF. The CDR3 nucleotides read TGCGCCAGCAGCCAGTCGGTCATGAACACTGAAGCTTTCTTT.

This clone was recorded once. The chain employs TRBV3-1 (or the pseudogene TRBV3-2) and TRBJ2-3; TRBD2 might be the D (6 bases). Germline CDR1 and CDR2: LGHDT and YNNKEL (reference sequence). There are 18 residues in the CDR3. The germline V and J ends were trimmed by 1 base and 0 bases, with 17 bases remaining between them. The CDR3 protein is CASSQVRAAGTSTDTQYF. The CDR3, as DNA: TGTGCCAGCAGCCAAGTACGGGCCGCCGGGACTAGCACAGATACGCAGTATTTT.

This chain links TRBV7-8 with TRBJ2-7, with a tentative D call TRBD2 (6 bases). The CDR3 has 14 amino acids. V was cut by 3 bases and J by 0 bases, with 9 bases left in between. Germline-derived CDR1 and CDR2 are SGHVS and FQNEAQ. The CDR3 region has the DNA TGTGCCAGCAGCTTCGGAGGGAGCTCCTACGAGCAGTACTTC. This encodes CASSFGGSSYEQYF. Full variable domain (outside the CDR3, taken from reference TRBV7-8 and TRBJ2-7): GAGVSQSPRYKVAKRGQDVALRCDPISGHVSLFWYQQALGQGPEFLTYFQNEAQLDKSGLPSDRFFAERPEGSVSTLKIQRTQQEDSAVYLCASSFGGSSYEQYFGPGTRLTVT.

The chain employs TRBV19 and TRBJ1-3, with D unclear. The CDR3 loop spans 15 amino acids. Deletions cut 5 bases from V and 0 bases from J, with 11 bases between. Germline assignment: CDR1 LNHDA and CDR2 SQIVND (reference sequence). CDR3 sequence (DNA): TGTGCCAGTAGTTCAGACGGAGACTCTGGAAACACCATATATTTT. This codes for CASSSDGDSGNTIYF.

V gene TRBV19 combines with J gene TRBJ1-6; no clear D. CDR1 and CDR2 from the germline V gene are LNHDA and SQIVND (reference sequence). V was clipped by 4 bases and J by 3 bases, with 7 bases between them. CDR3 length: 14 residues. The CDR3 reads CASSKADYNSPLHF. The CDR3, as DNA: TGTGCCAGTAGTAAGGCGGACTATAATTCACCCCTCCACTTT.